The clone carrying this TCR beta chain was seen once. The antigen remains unidentified. The CDR3 covers 13 residues. V dropped 3 bases and J dropped 4; count of bases not matched to a gene: 2. Per the germline V gene, CDR1 is SGDLS and CDR2 is YYNGEE. The data are from a study of T cell responses to AZD1222 COVID-19 vaccine. Broader study findings: Clonal diversity was possibly underestimated, and the donors were mostly white British, with more females. Seropositive AZD1222 recipients at baseline numbered only five or six.

The protocol was immunoSEQ multiplex PCR, while the TCRdb copy is restricted to in-frame clones and leaves out a portion. The sample lists roughly 100,000 clones, roughly nine tenths occurring once. This sample comprised peripheral blood, obtained on day 0 of AZD1222 vaccination. The receptor's source is an adult in good health. The V call is TRBV9, the J call TRBJ1-1; 8 bases align to TRBD1. The chain's CDR3 is CASSADRGTEAFF. CDR3 bases: TGTGCCAGCAGCGCCGACAGGGGCACTGAAGCTTTCTTT.